This T cell receptor beta chain is from a study of CD8 T cells in Susac syndrome. Regarding the study as a whole: The study recognized that the number of individuals in its TCR sequencing and HLA analysis was relatively small.

The CDR3 runs to 13 residues. The germline CDR1 and CDR2 sequences are MNHEY and SMNVEV (reference sequence). V was pared by 4 bases and J by 0 bases, with 0 bases of the junction left unmatched. It was with random hexamers that 0.5 to 1 ug RNA was reverse transcribed. Amplification of TCR beta CDR3 by immunoSEQ multiplex PCR spanned 54 Vbeta and 13 Jbeta. TCRdb recomputed calls from the immunoSEQ multiplex PCR reads with MiXCR, one row per CDR3 protein. Seen here are 65,000 to 75,000 distinct CDR3 sequences, roughly 94% observed once, and the top ten hold approximately 0.25%. As regards this clonotype: What it binds is unknown.

In blood CD8+ and CD4+ T cells, TCR beta underwent sequencing. Purification of the CD8+ and CD4+ T cells relied on negative isolation, and TEMRA cells underwent FACS enrichment. Specimen: CD8+ T cells from PBMCs. This receptor was identified in a human donor in good health. This chain joins TRBV27 and TRBJ2-7, with 7 nucleotides matching TRBD1. CDR3: CASSYRGSYEQYF. The CDR3 nucleotides read TGTGCCAGCAGTTACAGGGGCTCCTACGAGCAGTACTTC.